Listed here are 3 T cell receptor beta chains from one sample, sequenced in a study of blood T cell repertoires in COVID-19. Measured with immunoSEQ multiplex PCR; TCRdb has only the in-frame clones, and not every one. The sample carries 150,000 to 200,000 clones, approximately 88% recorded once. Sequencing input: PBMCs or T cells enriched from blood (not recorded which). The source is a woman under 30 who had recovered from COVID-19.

CDR3 DNA: TGTGCCAGCAGCCGAGACTACCCTTACAATGAGCAGTTCTTC. It translates to CASSRDYPYNEQFF. This rearrangement joins TRBV5-6 to TRBJ2-1; possible D gene TRBD2, 5 bases. Germline lookup yields CDR1 SGHDT and CDR2 YYEEEE. V was trimmed by 4 bases and J by 4 bases, leaving 12 bases between them. CDR3 length: 14 amino acids.

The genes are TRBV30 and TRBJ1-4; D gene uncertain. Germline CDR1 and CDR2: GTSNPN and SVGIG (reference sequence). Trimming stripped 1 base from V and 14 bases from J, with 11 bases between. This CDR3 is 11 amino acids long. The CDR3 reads CAWSATRGLFF. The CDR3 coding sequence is TGTGCCTGGAGTGCCACCCGAGGGCTGTTTTTT.

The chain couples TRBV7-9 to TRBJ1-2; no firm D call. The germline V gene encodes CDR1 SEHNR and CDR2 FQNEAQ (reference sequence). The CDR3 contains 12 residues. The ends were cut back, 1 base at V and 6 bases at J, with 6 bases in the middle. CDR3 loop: CASSLGSDGYTF. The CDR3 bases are TGTGCCAGCAGCTTAGGATCGGATGGCTACACCTTC.